This T cell receptor (beta chain) was sequenced in a study of T-cell reconstitution after alpha-beta-depleted transplantation in children. The CDR3 contains 14 residues. CDR1 SQVTM and CDR2 ANQGSEA come from the germline V gene. Trimming pared 5 bases from V and 0 bases from J, leaving 11 bases between. The TCRbeta library incorporated unique molecular identifiers. TCRdb passed the PCR reads through MiXCR, listing each CDR3 protein once. This repertoire shows some 500,000 distinct CDR3 sequences, about 33% found once; its top ten account for around 2.5%. This receptor was obtained from a human donor who donated a stem cell graft to a child with aplastic anemia. The input for sequencing was PBMCs from the stem cell graft donor, taken from the stem cell graft. The J gene is TRBJ1-5, the V gene TRBV29-1, with D hard to call. CDR3: CSVLGRDSNQPQHF. CDR3 in DNA: TGCAGCGTTCTAGGGAGGGATAGCAATCAGCCCCAGCATTTT.